The 9 T cell receptor beta chains reported below all come from one sample, sequenced in a study of T cell responses to AZD1222 COVID-19 vaccine. TCRdb's table, derived via immunoSEQ multiplex PCR, lists solely in-frame clones and lacks some. The sample yields roughly 56,000 clones, 65% to 85% seen once. The material sequenced was peripheral blood, taken 28 days after the second AZD1222 dose. The receptor source for this set is an adult who received the AZD1222 COVID-19 vaccine.

This chain links TRBV7-2 with TRBJ1-1, with D unresolved. V was cut by 3 bases and J by 1 base, with 6 bases left in between. Germline lookup yields CDR1 SGHTA and CDR2 FQGNSA. This CDR3 spans 13 amino acids. In DNA form, the CDR3 reads TGTGCCAGCAGCTTCTTCGGGAACACTGAAGCTTTCTTT. It codes for CASSFFGNTEAFF.

This clone has more than one count but fewer than ten. The chain combines TRBV3-1 (or the pseudogene TRBV3-2) with TRBJ1-3, with D uncertain. Germline CDR1 reads LGHDT; CDR2 reads YNNKEL (reference sequence). Trimming left V 3 bases short and J 6 bases short, with 9 bases between. The CDR3 has 13 residues. The CDR3 DNA is TGTGCCAGCAGCCAGGGTACTGCAAACACCATATATTTT. Translating it yields CASSQGTANTIYF.

The chain links TRBV9 to TRBJ2-7; unclear D gene. V was trimmed by 2 bases and J by 2 bases, leaving 11 bases between them. Germline values: CDR1 SGDLS, CDR2 YYNGEE. The CDR3 is 14 amino acids. CDR3 sequence (DNA): TGTGCCAGCAGCGTGGCAGGCGAAACCTACGAGCAGTACTTC. Encoded protein: CASSVAGETYEQYF.

The rearrangement joins TRBV7-8 to TRBJ2-3; 9 bases fit TRBD1. The ends lost 5 bases at V and 6 bases at J; junction bases unmatched: 3. Germline CDR1 is SGHVS and CDR2 is FQNEAQ. The CDR3 is 13 residues long. The CDR3 spells CASSRDRGDTQYF. The CDR3 DNA sequence: TGTGCCAGCAGCCGAGACAGGGGGGATACGCAGTATTTT.

The rearrangement links TRBV28 to TRBJ1-2, with TRBD1 matching 7 bases. Looked up from germline, CDR1 is MDHEN and CDR2 is SYDVKM. The CDR3 is 11 amino acids. Trimming cost V 5 bases and J 14 bases; bases outside gene matches: 8. Here the CDR3 DNA reads TGTGCCAGCAGTGGGACAGTGCTAAGGACCTTC. Translation gives CASSGTVLRTF.

V usage is TRBV7-9 and J usage is TRBJ2-3; 11 positions agree with TRBD2. Germline CDR1 SEHNR, CDR2 FQNEAQ (reference sequence). The CDR3 contains 15 residues. Trimming at V came to 3 bases and at J to 4 bases, leaving 3 bases not matched to a gene. As DNA, the CDR3 is TGTGCCAGCAGCTTGACTAGCGGGACGGCAGATACGCAGTATTTT. This sequence encodes CASSLTSGTADTQYF.

This chain joins TRBV5-4 and TRBJ1-4; D might be TRBD1 (6 bases). Trimming took 4 bases from V and 6 from J, leaving 16 bases between them. Germline V gene sequence: CDR1 SGHNT, CDR2 YYREEE (reference sequence). The CDR3 contains 15 residues. CDR3 bases: TGTGCCAGCAGCGCGCTTGGGGGCGCGGATGAAAAACTGTTTTTT. Translated, it gives CASSALGGADEKLFF. Full variable domain (outside the CDR3, taken from reference TRBV5-4 and TRBJ1-4): ETGVTQSPTHLIKTRGQQVTLRCSSQSGHNTVSWYQQALGQGPQFIFQYYREEENGRGNFPPRFSGLQFPNYSSELNVNALELDDSALYLCASSALGGADEKLFFGSGTQLSVL.

The chain uses TRBV7-3 and TRBJ2-5; 7 positions match TRBD2. Germline-derived CDR1 and CDR2 are SGHTA and FQGTGA. The V gene end was trimmed by 2 bases and the J gene end by 2 bases; junction bases not matched to a gene: 5. The CDR3 contains 15 residues. CDR3 DNA sequence: TGTGCCAGCAGCTTAGGCGGGAGAGAACAAGAGACCCAGTACTTC. Its protein product is CASSLGGREQETQYF. Full variable domain (rest looked up from reference TRBV7-3 and TRBJ2-5): GAGVSQTPSNKVTEKGKYVELRCDPISGHTALYWYRQSLGQGPEFLIYFQGTGAADDSGLPNDRFFAVRPEGSVSTLKIQRTERGDSAVYLCASSLGGREQETQYFGPGTRLLVL.

The genes are TRBV28 and TRBJ1-2; 7 bases map to TRBD1. After removal of 5 bases from V and 4 bases from J, the junction contained 13 bases not matched to a gene. CDR3 size: 16 residues. Germline CDR1 is MDHEN and CDR2 is SYDVKM. CDR3 residues: CASSLDNRGAGYGYTF. In DNA form, the CDR3 reads TGTGCCAGCAGTCTTGATAACAGGGGCGCAGGCTATGGCTACACCTTC.